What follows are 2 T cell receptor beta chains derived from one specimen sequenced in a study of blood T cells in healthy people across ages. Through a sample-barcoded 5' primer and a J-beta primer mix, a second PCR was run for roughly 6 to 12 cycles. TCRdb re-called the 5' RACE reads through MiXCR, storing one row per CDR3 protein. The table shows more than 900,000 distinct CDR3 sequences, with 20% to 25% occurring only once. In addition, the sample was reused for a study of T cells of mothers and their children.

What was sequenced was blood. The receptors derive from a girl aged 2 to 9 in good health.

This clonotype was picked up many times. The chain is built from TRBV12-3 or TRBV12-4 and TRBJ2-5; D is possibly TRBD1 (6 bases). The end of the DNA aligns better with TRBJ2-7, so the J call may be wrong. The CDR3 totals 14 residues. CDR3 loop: CASSPLTGRGEQYF. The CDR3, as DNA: TGTGCCAGCAGTCCCCTGACAGGAAGGGGCGAGCAGTACTTC.

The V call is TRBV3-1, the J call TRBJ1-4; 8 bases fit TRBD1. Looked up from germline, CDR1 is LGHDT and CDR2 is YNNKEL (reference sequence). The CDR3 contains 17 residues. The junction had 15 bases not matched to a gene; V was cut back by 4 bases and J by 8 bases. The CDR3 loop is CASSPGTGYLEEEKLFF. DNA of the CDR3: TGTGCCAGCAGCCCCGGGACAGGATATTTAGAGGAGGAAAAACTGTTTTTT. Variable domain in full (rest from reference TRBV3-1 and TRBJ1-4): DTAVSQTPKYLVTQMGNDKSIKCEQNLGHDTMYWYKQDSKKFLKIMFSYNNKELIINETVPNRFSPKSPDKAHLNLHINSLELGDSAVYFCASSPGTGYLEEEKLFFGSGTQLSVL.